This T cell receptor beta chain is from a study of spatial heterogeneity in lung cancer. Study at large: The library had UMIs, and each TCR and UMI pair averaged more than ten raw reads.

TCRdb re-derived calls from the 5' RACE reads in MiXCR, one entry per CDR3 protein. Among around 110,000 distinct CDR3 sequences, 9% to 15% were seen once, and the ten largest hold about 15%. Time point described: blood at routine non-recurrence follow-up after resection. Extraction of whole RNA from tumor, nontumor lung or frozen PBMC preceded unsorted sequencing. This clonotype was observed a single time. Just one base apart from a much larger clone, this may be a read error. The sequence derives from a male donor with early-stage non-small cell lung cancer. Material: PBMCs, obtained at follow-up.

The CDR3 region is CASTGSRSSYEQHF. The CDR3 DNA sequence: TGTGCCAGCACAGGGTCGCGGAGCTCCTACGAGCAGCACTTC. The chain has TRBV2 and TRBJ2-7; maybe TRBD1 (5 bases). The germline V gene has CDR1 SNHLY and CDR2 FYNNEI. The CDR3 spans 14 residues.